Sequencing of this TCR beta chain was carried out in a study of response to subunit inactivated influenza vaccine. From the RT-PCR reads, TCRdb called clonotypes with MiXCR, one entry per CDR3 protein. The sample has hundreds of thousands of distinct CDR3 sequences; about 11% are singletons. CDR1 is SEHNR, CDR2 FQNEAQ, per germline (reference sequence). The CDR3 has 16 amino acids. Trimming took 1 base from V and 2 from J; bases not matched to a gene: 5. These sequences were also reported in another study, on T cells expressing NK-cell markers. That publication notes: Making the TCR beta cDNA relied on 5'RACE template switching with UMIs. Source material for TCR beta repertoires consisted of sorted CD3+CD56+NKG2C+, CD3+CD56+NKG2C- and CD3+CD56-NKG2C+ T cells. The sorts in several experiments were restricted to alpha-beta TCR T cells by an anti-gamma-delta TCR antibody. The dominant NKG2C+ clonotypes represented about 1.0-7.5% of CD8+ T cells in five or six donors.

Sequencing used PBMCs from blood, obtained on the day of vaccination. V and J are TRBV7-9 and TRBJ2-7; TRBD2 matches 10 bases. This TCR derives from a man in his forties or fifties who received an inactivated influenza vaccine. CDR3 sequence (DNA): TGTGCCAGCAGCTTAGGGGGGGGACTAGCGACCTACGAGCAGTACTTC. It codes for CASSLGGGLATYEQYF.